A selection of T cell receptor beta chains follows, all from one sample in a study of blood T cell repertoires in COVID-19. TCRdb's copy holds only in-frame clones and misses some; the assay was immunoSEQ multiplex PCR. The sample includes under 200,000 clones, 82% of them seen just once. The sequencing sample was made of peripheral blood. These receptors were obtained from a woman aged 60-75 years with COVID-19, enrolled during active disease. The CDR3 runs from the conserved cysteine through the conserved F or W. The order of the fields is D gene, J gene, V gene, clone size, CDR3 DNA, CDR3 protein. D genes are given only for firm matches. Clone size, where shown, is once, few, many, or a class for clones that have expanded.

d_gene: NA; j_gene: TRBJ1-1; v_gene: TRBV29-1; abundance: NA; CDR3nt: TGCAGCGTTGGAGGCAGTCTGTTCGCTGAAGCTTTCTTT; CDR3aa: CSVGGSLFAEAFF
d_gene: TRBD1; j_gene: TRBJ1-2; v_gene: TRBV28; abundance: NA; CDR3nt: TGTGCCAGCCAGACAGGGGGCCACTATGGCTACACCTTC; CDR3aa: CASQTGGHYGYTF
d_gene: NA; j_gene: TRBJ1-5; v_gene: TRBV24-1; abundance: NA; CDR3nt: TGTGCCACCAGTGGCAACCGCCCGGGCCCGAAGGGGCCCTTGAGCAATCAGCCCCAGCATTTT; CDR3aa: CATSGNRPGPKGPLSNQPQHF
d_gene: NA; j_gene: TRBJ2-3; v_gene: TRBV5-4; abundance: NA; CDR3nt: TGTGCCAGCAGATTAAGCGGCACAGATACGCAGTATTTT; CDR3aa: CASRLSGTDTQYF
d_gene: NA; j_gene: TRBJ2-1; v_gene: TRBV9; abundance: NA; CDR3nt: TGTGCCAGCAGCGTAGCTACCGGAGGATTCTCCTACAATGAGCAGTTCTTC; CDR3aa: CASSVATGGFSYNEQFF
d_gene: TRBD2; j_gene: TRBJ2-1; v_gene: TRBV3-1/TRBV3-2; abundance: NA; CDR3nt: TGTGCCAGCAGCCAAGATCGGGGGGGGTCCTTCTCCTACAATGAGCAGTTCTTC; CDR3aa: CASSQDRGGSFSYNEQFF
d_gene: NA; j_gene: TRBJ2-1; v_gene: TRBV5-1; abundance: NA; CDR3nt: TGCGCCAGCAGCTTGGGACTATTTGGCAATGAGCAGTTCTTC; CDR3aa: CASSLGLFGNEQFF
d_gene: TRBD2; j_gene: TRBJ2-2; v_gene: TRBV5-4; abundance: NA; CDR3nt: TGTGCCAGCAGCTGGGGACTAGCGGGGGCCGGGGAGCTGTTTTTT; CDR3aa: CASSWGLAGAGELFF
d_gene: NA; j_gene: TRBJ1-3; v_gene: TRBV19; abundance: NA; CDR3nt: TGTGCCAGTAGTATCGACAACCATGGAAACACCATATATTTT; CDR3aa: CASSIDNHGNTIYF
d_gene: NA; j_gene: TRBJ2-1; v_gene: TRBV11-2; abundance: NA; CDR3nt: TGTGCCAGCAGCTTAGAGGGCAGGGGGAGGCATGAGCAGTTCTTC; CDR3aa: CASSLEGRGRHEQFF
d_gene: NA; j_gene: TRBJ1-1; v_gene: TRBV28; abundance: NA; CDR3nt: TGTGCCAGCAGTTTACCGTATCAGACTGAAGCTTTCTTT; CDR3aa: CASSLPYQTEAFF
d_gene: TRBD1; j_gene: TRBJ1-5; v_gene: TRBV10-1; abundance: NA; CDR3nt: TGCGCCACCCGACAGGGGTGGCAGCCCCAGCATTTT; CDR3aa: CATRQGWQPQHF
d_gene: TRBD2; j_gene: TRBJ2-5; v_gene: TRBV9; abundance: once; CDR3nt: TGTGCCAGCAGCGTAGGTAGCGGGGGGGGCCAAGAGACCCAGTACTTC; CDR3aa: CASSVGSGGGQETQYF
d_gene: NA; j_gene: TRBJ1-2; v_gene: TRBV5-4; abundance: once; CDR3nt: TGTGCCAGCAGCTTGGCCGGACAGCCCATCAGCTACACCTTC; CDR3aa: CASSLAGQPISYTF
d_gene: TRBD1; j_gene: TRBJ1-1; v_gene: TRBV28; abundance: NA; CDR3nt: TGTGCCAGCAGTTTATTTGCGGGACAGGGGATTCCCCCGGCTTTCTTT; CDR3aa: CASSLFAGQGIPPAFF
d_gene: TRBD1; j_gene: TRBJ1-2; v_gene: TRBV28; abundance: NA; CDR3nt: TGTGCCAGCAGCAAAGACAGGGGCTATGGCTACACCTTC; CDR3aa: CASSKDRGYGYTF
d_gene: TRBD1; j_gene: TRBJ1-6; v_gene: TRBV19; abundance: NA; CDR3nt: TGTGCCAGTAAAGCGACAGGGAATTCACCCCTCCACTTT; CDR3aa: CASKATGNSPLHF
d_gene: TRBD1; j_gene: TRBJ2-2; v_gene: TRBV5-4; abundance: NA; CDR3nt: TGTGCCAGCAGCGGGGGGACAGGGCTGAACACCGGGGAGCTGTTTTTT; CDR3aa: CASSGGTGLNTGELFF
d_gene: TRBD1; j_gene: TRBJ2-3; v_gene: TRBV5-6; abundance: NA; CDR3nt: TGTGCCAGCAGCATACCCGGACAGGGTCAAGGTACGCAGTATTTT; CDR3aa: CASSIPGQGQGTQYF
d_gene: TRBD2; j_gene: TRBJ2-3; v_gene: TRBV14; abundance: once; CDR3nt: TGTGCCAGCAGCCCCGGACTAGGGAGTACAGATACGCAGTATTTT; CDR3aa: CASSPGLGSTDTQYF
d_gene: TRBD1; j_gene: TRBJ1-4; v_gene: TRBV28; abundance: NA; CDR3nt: TGTGCCAGCAGTTTACCCGGGACAGGGAGGGAAAAACTGTTTTTT; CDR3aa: CASSLPGTGREKLFF
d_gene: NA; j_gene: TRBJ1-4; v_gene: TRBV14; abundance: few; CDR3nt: TGTGCCAGCAGCCAAAGGGGAGGGTTCCTATGGGAAAAACTGTTTTTT; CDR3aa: CASSQRGGFLWEKLFF
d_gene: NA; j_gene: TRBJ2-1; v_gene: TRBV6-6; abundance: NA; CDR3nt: TGTGCCAGCAGTCTATGGGGGGTGCAGGTCTCCTACAATGAGCAGTTCTTC; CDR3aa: CASSLWGVQVSYNEQFF
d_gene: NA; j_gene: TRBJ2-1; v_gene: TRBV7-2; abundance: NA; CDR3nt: TGTGCCAGCAGTCGTGAGGGAATAATTTACAATGAGCAGTTCTTC; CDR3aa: CASSREGIIYNEQFF
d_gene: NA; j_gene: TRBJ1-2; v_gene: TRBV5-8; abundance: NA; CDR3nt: TGTGCCAGCAGTTCAGGGGAATATGGCTACACCTTC; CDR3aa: CASSSGEYGYTF
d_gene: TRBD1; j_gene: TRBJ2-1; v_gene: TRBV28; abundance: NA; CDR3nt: TGTGCCAGCAGAACCTACCGGGACAGCCAACGGAGCTCCTACAATGAGCAGTTCTTC; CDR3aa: CASRTYRDSQRSSYNEQFF
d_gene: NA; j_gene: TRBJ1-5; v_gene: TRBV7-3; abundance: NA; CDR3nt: TGTGCCAGCAGCTTACCGTGGGGGAGGCCTTATAGCAATCAGCCCCAGCATTTT; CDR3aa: CASSLPWGRPYSNQPQHF
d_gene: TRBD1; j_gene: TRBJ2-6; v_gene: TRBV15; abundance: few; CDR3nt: TGTGCCACCAGCACCAGACAGGGGGCAGGAAGTGGGGCCAACGTCCTGACTTTC; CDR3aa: CATSTRQGAGSGANVLTF
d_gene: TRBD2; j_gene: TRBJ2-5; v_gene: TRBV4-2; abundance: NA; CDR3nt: TGTGCCAGCAGCCCTGCGGGGGTGGGGGAGACCCAGTACTTC; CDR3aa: CASSPAGVGETQYF
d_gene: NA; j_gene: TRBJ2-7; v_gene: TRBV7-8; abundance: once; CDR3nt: TGTGCCAGCAGCTTAGTTCCCCCGGGACAAGCTTCTGTAAACTTC; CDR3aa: CASSLVPPGQASVNF
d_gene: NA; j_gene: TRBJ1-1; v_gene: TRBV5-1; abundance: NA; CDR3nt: TGCGCCAGCAGCTCGACAGGTGAAGCTTTCTTT; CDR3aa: CASSSTGEAFF
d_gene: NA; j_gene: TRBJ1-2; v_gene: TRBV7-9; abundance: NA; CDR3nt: TGTGCCAGCAGCTTAGTATTGGGCCCCTATGGCTACACCTTC; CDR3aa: CASSLVLGPYGYTF
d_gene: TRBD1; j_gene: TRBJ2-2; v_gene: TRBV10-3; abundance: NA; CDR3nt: TGTGCCACCGGACAGGGGAACACCGGGGAGCTGTTTTTT; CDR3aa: CATGQGNTGELFF
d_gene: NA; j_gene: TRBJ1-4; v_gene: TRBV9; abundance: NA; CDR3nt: TGTGCCAGCACTGGGGGCACTAATGAAAAACTGTTTTTT; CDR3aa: CASTGGTNEKLFF
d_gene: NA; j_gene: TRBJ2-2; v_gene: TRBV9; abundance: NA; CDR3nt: TGTGCCAGCAGCGTAGGTGCCGGGAACACCGGGGAGCTGTTTTTT; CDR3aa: CASSVGAGNTGELFF